This T cell receptor (beta chain) was observed in a study of OX40 agonist ivuxolimab in advanced cancers. The wider study: Dose-escalation subjects each had hepatocellular carcinoma, melanoma, renal cell or head and neck cancer. At 75% to 90% male, the cohort had a mean age of around 56 years, ranging from roughly 20 to 85.

This clone was seen once. The germline V and J ends were trimmed by 5 bases and 5 bases, with 18 bases remaining between them. In germline, CDR1 is SEHNR, CDR2 FQNEAQ (reference sequence). This CDR3 contains 15 residues. TCRdb's table, derived via immunoSEQ multiplex PCR, lists solely in-frame clones and lacks some. The sample shows under 95,000 clones, more than 80% of them seen only once. This chain joins TRBV7-9 and TRBJ2-5; D ambiguous. The clonotype comes from an adult with an advanced solid tumor such as melanoma, head and neck, liver or kidney cancer. Sequencing was performed on CD4+ or CD8+ T cells sorted from blood, taken in a trial of the OX40 agonist ivuxolimab. This chain's CDR3 is CASSPRTRKVETQYF. The CDR3 DNA follows: TGTGCCAGCAGCCCAAGGACCAGGAAGGTGGAGACCCAGTACTTC.